Given below is one TCR beta chain in context. These data originate in a study of human T cells and chemical hapten exposure. CDR1 is DFQATT and CDR2 is SNEGSKA in the germline V gene (reference sequence). V lost 5 bases and J 5 bases, leaving 13 bases between the germline ends. CDR3 length equals 13 residues. Stated time point: pre-sensitization, week 0. As to treatment: therapeutic diphenylcyclopropenone sensitization with weekly scalp DPC. Total RNA came from unfractionated whole blood. One entry per CDR3 protein, called by TCRdb with MiXCR from the RACE reads. The top ten hold less than 1.5% of the sample, which has 250,000 or so distinct CDR3 sequences, approximately 8% seen once.

The V gene is TRBV20-1, the J gene TRBJ1-5, with D perhaps matching TRBD1 (6 bases). The sample was whole blood, taken in connection with sensitization to the hapten diphenylcyclopropenone (DPC). The sequence came from a young man with alopecia areata. Some clones in this sample may be carry-over from other donors' samples. The chain's CDR3 is CSALTGGDQPQHF. Written as DNA, the CDR3 is TGCAGTGCTTTGACAGGAGGGGATCAGCCCCAGCATTTT.